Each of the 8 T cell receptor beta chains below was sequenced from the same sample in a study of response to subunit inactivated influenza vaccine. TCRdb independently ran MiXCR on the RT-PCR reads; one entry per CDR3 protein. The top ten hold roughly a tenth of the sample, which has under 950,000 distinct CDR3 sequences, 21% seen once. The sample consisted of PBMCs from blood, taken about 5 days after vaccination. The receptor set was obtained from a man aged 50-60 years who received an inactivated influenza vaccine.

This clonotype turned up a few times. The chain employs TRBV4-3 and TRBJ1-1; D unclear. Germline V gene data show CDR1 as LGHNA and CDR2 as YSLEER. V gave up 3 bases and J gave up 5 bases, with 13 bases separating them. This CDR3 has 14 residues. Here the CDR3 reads CASSHGFSGTEAFF. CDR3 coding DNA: TGCGCCAGCAGCCATGGATTTTCGGGGACTGAAGCTTTCTTT.

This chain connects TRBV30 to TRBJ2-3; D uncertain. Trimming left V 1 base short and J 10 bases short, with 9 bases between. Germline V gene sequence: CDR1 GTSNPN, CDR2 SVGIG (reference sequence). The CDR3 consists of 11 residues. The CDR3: CAWSATVAQYF. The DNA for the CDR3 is TGTGCCTGGAGTGCCACAGTGGCGCAGTATTTT.

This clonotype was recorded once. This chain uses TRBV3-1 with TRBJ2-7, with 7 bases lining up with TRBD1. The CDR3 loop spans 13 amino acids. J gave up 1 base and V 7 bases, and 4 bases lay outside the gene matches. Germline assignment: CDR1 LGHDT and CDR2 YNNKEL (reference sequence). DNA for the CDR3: TGTGCCAGCACCGACAGGGAGTCCTACGAGCAGTACTTC. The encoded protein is CASTDRESYEQYF.

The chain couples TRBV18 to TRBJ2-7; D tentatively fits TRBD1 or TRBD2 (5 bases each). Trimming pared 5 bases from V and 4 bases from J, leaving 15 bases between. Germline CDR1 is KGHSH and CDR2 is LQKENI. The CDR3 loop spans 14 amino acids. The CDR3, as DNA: TGTGCCAGCTCAGGGTTCCGGGACGGTTACGAGCAGTACTTC. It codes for CASSGFRDGYEQYF.

The DNA of the CDR3 is TGTGCCAGCAGCCAAGGTCCCTTCGGGGCTTACCGGGACTTACAAGAGACCCAGTACTTC. Protein: CASSQGPFGAYRDLQETQYF. The chain joins TRBV4-2 to TRBJ2-5, with D possibly TRBD2 on 6 matching bases. In germline, CDR1 is LGHNA, CDR2 YNFKEQ. The CDR3 contains 20 residues. Trimming pared 1 base from V and 2 bases from J, leaving 26 bases between.

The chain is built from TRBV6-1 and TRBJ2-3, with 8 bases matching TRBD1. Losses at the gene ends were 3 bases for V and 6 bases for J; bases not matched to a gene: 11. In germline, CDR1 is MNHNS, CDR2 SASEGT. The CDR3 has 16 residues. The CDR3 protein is CASSENGQGVLDTQYF. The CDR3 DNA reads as TGTGCCAGCAGTGAGAATGGACAGGGTGTTTTGGATACGCAGTATTTT.

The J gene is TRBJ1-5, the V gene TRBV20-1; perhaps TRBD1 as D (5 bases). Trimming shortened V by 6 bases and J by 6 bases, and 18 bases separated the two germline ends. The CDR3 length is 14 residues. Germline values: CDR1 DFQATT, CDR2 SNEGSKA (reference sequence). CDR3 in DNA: TGCAGTGCAACTGGGACCGCCGGCGTTCAGCCCCAGCATTTT. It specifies CSATGTAGVQPQHF.

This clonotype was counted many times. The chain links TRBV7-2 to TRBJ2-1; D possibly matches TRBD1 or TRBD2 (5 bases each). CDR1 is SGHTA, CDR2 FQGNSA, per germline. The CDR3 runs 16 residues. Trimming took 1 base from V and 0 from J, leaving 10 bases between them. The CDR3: CASSLVGGFSYNEQFF. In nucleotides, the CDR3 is TGTGCCAGCAGCTTAGTTGGGGGTTTCTCCTACAATGAGCAGTTCTTC.